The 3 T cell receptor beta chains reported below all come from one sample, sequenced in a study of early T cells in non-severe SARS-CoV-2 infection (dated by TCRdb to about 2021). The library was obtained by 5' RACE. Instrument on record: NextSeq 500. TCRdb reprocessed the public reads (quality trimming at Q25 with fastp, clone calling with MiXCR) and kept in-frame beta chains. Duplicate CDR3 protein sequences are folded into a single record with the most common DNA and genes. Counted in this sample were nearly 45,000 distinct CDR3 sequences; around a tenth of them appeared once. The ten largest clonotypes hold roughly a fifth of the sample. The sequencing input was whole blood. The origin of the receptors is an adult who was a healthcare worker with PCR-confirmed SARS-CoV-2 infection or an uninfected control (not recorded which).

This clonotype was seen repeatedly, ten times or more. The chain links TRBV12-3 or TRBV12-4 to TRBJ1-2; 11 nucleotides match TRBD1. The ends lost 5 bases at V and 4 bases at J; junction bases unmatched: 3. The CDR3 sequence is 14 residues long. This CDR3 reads CASSRTGGGYGYTF. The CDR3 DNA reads TGTGCCAGCAGTCGGACAGGGGGCGGCTATGGCTACACCTTC.

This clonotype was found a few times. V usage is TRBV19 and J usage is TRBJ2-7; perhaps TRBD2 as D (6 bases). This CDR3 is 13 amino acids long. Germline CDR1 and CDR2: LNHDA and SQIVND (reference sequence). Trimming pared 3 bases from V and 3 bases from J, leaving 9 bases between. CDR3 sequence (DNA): TGTGCCAGTAGTATCGCGCGGGACTACGAGCAGTACTTC. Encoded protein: CASSIARDYEQYF.

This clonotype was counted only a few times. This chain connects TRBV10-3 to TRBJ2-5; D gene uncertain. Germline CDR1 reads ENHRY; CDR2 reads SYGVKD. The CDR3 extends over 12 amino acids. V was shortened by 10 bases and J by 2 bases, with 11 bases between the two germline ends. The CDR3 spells CASKDGQETQYF. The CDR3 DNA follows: TGTGCCAGCAAGGACGGACAAGAGACCCAGTACTTC.